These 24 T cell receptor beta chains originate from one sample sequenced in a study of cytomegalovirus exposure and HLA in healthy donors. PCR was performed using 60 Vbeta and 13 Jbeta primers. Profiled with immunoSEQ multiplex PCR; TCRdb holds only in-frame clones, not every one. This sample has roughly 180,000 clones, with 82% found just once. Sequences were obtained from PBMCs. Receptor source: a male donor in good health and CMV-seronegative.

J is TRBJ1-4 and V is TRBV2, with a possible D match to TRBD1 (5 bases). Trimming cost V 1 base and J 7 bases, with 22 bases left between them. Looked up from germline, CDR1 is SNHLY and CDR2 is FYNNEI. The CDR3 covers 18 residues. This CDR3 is CASSEVGVLMGWGEKLFF. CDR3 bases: TGTGCCAGCAGTGAAGTAGGGGTCCTCATGGGGTGGGGTGAAAAACTGTTTTTT.

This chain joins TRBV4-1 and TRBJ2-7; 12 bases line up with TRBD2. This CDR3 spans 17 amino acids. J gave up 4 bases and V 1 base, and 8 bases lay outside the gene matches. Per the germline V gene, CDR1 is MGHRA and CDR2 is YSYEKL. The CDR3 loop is CASSQAPGLAGSYEQYF. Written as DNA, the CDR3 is TGCGCCAGCAGCCAAGCGCCGGGACTAGCGGGTTCTTACGAGCAGTACTTC.

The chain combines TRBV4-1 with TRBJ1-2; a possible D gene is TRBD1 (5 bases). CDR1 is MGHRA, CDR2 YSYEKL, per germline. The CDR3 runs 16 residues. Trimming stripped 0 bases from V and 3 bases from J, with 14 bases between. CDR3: CASSQDQGLSHYGYTF. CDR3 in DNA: TGCGCCAGCAGCCAAGATCAGGGTTTGTCGCACTATGGCTACACCTTC.

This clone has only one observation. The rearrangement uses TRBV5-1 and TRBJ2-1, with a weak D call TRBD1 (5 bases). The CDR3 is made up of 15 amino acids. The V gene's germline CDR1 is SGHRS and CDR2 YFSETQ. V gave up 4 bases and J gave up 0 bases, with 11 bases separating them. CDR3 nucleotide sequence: TGCGCCAGCAGCACAGGACATAGCTCCTACAATGAGCAGTTCTTC. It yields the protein CASSTGHSSYNEQFF.

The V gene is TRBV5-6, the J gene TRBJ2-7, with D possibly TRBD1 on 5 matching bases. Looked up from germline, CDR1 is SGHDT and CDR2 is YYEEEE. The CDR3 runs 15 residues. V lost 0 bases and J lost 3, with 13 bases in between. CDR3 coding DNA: TGTGCCAGCAGCTTGGGGGTCAGGGAATACTACGAGCAGTACTTC. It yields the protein CASSLGVREYYEQYF.

The CDR3 spells CASSPGTSGSNEQFF. In nucleotides, the CDR3 is TGTGCCAGCAGCCCCGGGACTAGCGGGAGCAATGAGCAGTTCTTC. The chain carries TRBV7-8 and TRBJ2-1, with TRBD2 matching over 14 bases. The CDR3 runs to 15 residues. The germline CDR1 and CDR2 sequences are SGHVS and FQNEAQ. The trim removed 5 bases at V and 6 bases at J, leaving 3 bases unmatched.

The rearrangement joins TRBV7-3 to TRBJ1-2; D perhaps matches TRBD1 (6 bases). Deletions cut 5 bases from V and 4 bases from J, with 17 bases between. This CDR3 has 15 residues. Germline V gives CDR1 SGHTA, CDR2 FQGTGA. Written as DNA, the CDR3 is TGTGCCAGCAGCCCTTTTGGGAGGGGGGGCTATGGCTACACCTTC. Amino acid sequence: CASSPFGRGGYGYTF. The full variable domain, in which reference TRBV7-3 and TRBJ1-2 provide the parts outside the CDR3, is GAGVSQTPSNKVTEKGKYVELRCDPISGHTALYWYRQSLGQGPEFLIYFQGTGAADDSGLPNDRFFAVRPEGSVSTLKIQRTERGDSAVYLCASSPFGRGGYGYTFGSGTRLTVV.

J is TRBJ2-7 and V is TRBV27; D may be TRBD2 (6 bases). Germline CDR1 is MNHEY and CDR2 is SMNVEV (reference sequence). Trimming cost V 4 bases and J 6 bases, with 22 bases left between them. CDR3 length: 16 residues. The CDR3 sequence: CASSSLTGTASSEQYF. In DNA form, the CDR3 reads TGTGCCAGCAGTTCTCTAACCGGGACTGCCTCTAGCGAGCAGTACTTC.

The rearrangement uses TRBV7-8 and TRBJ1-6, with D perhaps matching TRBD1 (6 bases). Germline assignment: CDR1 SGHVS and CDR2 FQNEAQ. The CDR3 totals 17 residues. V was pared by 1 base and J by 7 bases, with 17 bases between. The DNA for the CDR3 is TGTGCCAGCAGCTTAGGGGTTTGGGACACCCGAAATTCACCCCTCCACTTT. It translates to CASSLGVWDTRNSPLHF.

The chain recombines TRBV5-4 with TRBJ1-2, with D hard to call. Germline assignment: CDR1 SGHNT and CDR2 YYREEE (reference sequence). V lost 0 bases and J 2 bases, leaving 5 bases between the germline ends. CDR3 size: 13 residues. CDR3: CASSLDRNYGYTF. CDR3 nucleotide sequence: TGTGCCAGCAGCTTGGACAGAAACTATGGCTACACCTTC.

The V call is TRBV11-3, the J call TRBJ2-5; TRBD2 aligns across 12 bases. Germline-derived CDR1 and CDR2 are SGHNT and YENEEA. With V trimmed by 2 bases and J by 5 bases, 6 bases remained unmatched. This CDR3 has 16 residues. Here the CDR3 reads CASSLMTSGGRETQYF. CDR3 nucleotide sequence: TGTGCCAGCAGCTTAATGACTAGCGGGGGCCGGGAGACCCAGTACTTC.

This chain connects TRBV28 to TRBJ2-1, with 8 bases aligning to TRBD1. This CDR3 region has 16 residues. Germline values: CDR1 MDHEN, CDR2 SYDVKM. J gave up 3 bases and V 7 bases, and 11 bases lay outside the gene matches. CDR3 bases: TGTGCCAGCACACCCTTAGGGACAGGAGTCTACAATGAGCAGTTCTTC. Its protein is CASTPLGTGVYNEQFF. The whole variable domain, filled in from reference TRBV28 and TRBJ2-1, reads DVKVTQSSRYLVKRTGEKVFLECVQDMDHENMFWYRQDPGLGLRLIYFSYDVKMKEKGDIPEGYSVSREKKERFSLILESASTNQTSMYLCASTPLGTGVYNEQFFGPGTRLTVL.

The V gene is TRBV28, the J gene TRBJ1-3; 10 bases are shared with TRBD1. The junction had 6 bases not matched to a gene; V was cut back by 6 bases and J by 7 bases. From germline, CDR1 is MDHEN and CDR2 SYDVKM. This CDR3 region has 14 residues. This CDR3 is CASSPTGGENTIYF. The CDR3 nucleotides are TGTGCCAGCAGCCCGACAGGGGGCGAGAACACCATATATTTT.

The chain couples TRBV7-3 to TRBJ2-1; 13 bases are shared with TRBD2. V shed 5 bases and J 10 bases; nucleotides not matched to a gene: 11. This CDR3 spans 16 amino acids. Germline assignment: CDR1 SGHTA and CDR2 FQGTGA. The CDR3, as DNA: TGTGCCAGCAGCACAACTAGCGGGAGGGCCCCCCGCGAGCAGTTCTTC. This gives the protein CASSTTSGRAPREQFF.

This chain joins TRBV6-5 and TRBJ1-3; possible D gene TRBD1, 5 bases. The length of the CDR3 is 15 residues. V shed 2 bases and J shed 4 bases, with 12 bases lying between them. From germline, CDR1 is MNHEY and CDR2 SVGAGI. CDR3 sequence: CASSYTQGTGNTIYF. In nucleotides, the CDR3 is TGTGCCAGCAGTTACACTCAGGGTACAGGAAACACCATATATTTT.

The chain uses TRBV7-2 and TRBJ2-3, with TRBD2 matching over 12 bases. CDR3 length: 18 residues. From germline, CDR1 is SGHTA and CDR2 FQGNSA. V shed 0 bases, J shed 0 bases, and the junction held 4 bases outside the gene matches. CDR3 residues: CASSLAPSGRVSTDTQYF. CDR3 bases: TGTGCCAGCAGCTTAGCCCCTAGCGGGAGGGTGAGCACAGATACGCAGTATTTT.

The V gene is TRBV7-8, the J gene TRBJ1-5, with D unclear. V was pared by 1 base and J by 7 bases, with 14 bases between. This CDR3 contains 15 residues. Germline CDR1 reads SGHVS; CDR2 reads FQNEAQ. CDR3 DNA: TGTGCCAGCAGCTTAGATGACGGTGAGGGACAGCCCCAGCATTTT. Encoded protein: CASSLDDGEGQPQHF. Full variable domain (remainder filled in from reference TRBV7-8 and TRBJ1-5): GAGVSQSPRYKVAKRGQDVALRCDPISGHVSLFWYQQALGQGPEFLTYFQNEAQLDKSGLPSDRFFAERPEGSVSTLKIQRTQQEDSAVYLCASSLDDGEGQPQHFGDGTRLSIL.

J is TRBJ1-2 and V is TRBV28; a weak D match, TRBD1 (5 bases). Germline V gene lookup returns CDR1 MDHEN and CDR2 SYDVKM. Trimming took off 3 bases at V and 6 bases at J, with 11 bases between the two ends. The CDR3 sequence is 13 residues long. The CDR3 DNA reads TGTGCCAGCAGTTTCCCCGCAGGGAATGGCTACACCTTC. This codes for CASSFPAGNGYTF.

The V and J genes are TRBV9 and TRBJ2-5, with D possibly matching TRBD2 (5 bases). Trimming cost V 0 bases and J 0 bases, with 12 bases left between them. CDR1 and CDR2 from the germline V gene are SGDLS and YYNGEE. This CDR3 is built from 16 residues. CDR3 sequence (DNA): TGTGCCAGCAGCGTAGGTGCGGGCGCGTACCAAGAGACCCAGTACTTC. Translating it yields CASSVGAGAYQETQYF.

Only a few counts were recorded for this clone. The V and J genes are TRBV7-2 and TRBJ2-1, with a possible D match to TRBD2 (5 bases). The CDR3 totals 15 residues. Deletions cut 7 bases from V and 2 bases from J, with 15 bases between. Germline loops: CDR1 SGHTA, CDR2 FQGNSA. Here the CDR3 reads CASNTLATTYNEQFF. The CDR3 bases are TGTGCCAGCAACACTCTAGCCACTACCTACAATGAGCAGTTCTTC.

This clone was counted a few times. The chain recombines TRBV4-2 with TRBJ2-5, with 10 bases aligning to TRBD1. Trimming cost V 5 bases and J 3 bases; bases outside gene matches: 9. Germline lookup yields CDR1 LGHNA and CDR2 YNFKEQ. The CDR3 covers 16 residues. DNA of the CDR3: TGTGCCAGCAGCACATCCACCGGGACAGGGGAAGAGACCCAGTACTTC. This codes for CASSTSTGTGEETQYF.

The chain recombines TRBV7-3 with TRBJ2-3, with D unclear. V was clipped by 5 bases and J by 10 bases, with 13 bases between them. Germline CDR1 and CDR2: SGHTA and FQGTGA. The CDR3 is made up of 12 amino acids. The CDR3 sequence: CASSPTTVPQYF. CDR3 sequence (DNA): TGTGCCAGCAGCCCCACCACGGTTCCGCAGTATTTT.

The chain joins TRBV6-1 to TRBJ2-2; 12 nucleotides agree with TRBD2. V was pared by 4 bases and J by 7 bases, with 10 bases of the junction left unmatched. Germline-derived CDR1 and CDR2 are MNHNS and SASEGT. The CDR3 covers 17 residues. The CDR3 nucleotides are TGTGCCAGCAGTGGACTAGCGGGGGCTACTGGTGTCGGGGAGCTGTTTTTT. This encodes CASSGLAGATGVGELFF.

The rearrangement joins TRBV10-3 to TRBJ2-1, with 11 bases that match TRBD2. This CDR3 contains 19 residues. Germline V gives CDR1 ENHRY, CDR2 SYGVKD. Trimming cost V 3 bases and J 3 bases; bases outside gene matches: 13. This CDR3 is CAISERGTSGSGLYNEQFF. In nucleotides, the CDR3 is TGTGCCATCAGTGAACGCGGAACTAGCGGGAGTGGACTCTACAATGAGCAGTTCTTC.